These 22 T cell receptor beta chains were sequenced from one sample in a study of T cells after yellow fever vaccination. TCRdb processed the 5' RACE reads anew with MiXCR; each CDR3 protein has one entry. Of 35,000 to 55,000 distinct CDR3 sequences detected, 5% to 7% appear once; the ten largest clones hold about 9.4%. Source: PBMCs, either bulk or a sorted T-cell subset (CD4+, CD8+, memory, or dextramer-sorted; not recorded which), taken 45 days after the yellow fever booster vaccination. Receptor source: a man aged 25 to 45 who received the YFV17D yellow fever vaccine.

In its sample, this clonotype was seen many times. The chain uses TRBV4-3 and TRBJ2-2; D unclear. This CDR3 has 13 residues. Germline CDR1 is LGHNA and CDR2 is YSLEER. The V gene lost 2 bases and the J gene lost 6 bases, with 7 bases spanning the gap. CDR3 DNA sequence: TGCGCCAGCAGCCAATATGGGGCCGGGGAGCTGTTTTTT. It yields the protein CASSQYGAGELFF.

The rearrangement joins TRBV5-4 to TRBJ1-1; D not certain. V dropped 4 bases and J dropped 3 bases, with 7 bases sitting between them. The germline V gene encodes CDR1 SGHNT and CDR2 YYREEE (reference sequence). The CDR3 is 12 residues long. This chain's CDR3 is CASSRRDTEAFF. For the CDR3, the DNA is TGTGCCAGCAGCCGACGGGACACTGAAGCTTTCTTT.

This clonotype was recorded at least ten times. This chain links TRBV10-2 with TRBJ2-7; D call uncertain. There are 12 residues in the CDR3. V was clipped by 6 bases and J by 1 base, with 7 bases between them. Germline V gene sequence: CDR1 WSHSY, CDR2 SAAADI. The CDR3 DNA is TGCGCCAGCAGGGAGCCGTCCTACGAGCAGTACTTC. As protein: CASREPSYEQYF.

A few counts support this clonotype. The genes are TRBV6-5 and TRBJ2-2; 7 bases agree with TRBD1. The germline V gene encodes CDR1 MNHEY and CDR2 SVGAGI. This CDR3 has 19 amino acids. V dropped 6 bases and J dropped 1; count of bases not matched to a gene: 17. The CDR3 DNA reads TGTGCCAGCAGCTACCGTCGTCGGACAGGACTCAAGAACACCGGGGAGCTGTTTTTT. It specifies CASSYRRRTGLKNTGELFF.

This chain connects TRBV5-1 to TRBJ1-2, with no clear D. V lost 4 bases and J 6 bases, leaving 13 bases between the germline ends. The CDR3 has 13 residues. From germline, CDR1 is SGHRS and CDR2 YFSETQ. The CDR3 bases are TGCGCCAGCAGCCAGATTTCCGAGGATGGCTACACCTTC. Residues: CASSQISEDGYTF.

In this sample, this clonotype turned up many times. The chain joins TRBV29-1 to TRBJ2-5; D is uncertain. The CDR3 totals 12 residues. CDR1 and CDR2 from the germline V gene are SQVTM and ANQGSEA. Trimming removed 4 bases from V and 0 bases from J, with 6 bases in between. The CDR3 nucleotides are TGCAGCGTTGGAGAATACCAAGAGACCCAGTACTTC. Amino acids: CSVGEYQETQYF.

Many counts were recorded for this clonotype. This chain links TRBV20-1 with TRBJ1-6; D uncertain. Germline assignment: CDR1 DFQATT and CDR2 SNEGSKA (reference sequence). The CDR3 runs 13 residues. Trimming stripped 6 bases from V and 5 bases from J, with 11 bases between. The CDR3: CSARIINNSPLHF. The CDR3 coding sequence is TGCAGTGCCCGAATTATAAATAATTCACCCCTCCACTTT.

In its sample, this clonotype ranks as medium-sized (0.01 to 0.1%). The chain combines TRBV29-1 with TRBJ2-3; D unclear. This CDR3 has 13 residues. The germline gives CDR1 SQVTM, CDR2 ANQGSEA. Deletions cut 1 base from V and 2 bases from J, with 7 bases between. The CDR3 spells CSVEGSNTDTQYF. The CDR3 DNA reads TGCAGCGTTGAAGGAAGCAACACAGATACGCAGTATTTT.

This clonotype is classed as medium-sized (0.01 to 0.1%). The gene calls are TRBV7-2 and TRBJ2-3; 8 bases are a match to TRBD1. The J segment lost 3 bases and the V segment lost 5 bases, leaving 4 bases of the junction unmatched. Germline V gene lookup returns CDR1 SGHTA and CDR2 FQGNSA. The CDR3 runs to 14 residues. CDR3 nucleotides: TGTGCCAGCAGCCTCCGGACAGGGACAGATACGCAGTATTTT. It yields the protein CASSLRTGTDTQYF.

At least ten counts were recorded for this clonotype. The chain has TRBV7-2 and TRBJ1-2; TRBD1 might be the D (6 bases). The CDR3 totals 13 residues. Germline V gene lookup returns CDR1 SGHTA and CDR2 FQGNSA. The V gene lost 5 bases and the J gene lost 4 bases, with 11 bases spanning the gap. The CDR3 DNA follows: TGTGCCAGCAGCCCGGACAGCGCCTATGGCTACACCTTC. Protein product: CASSPDSAYGYTF.

This clonotype was recorded only once. One end of the junction fails to match germline, which may point to a read error. The J gene is TRBJ2-5, the V gene TRBV2, with TRBD2 matching over 7 bases. CDR3 length: 13 residues. The V gene's germline CDR1 is SNHLY and CDR2 FYNNEI. CDR3 protein: CASSGRYQETQNF. The CDR3 DNA reads as TGTGCCAGCAGCGGGAGGTACCAAGAGACCCAGAACTTC.

The table lists this clonotype with many counts. The gene calls are TRBV20-1 and TRBJ1-5; D not resolved. The ends were cut back, 6 bases at V and 0 bases at J, with 12 bases in the middle. Germline V gives CDR1 DFQATT, CDR2 SNEGSKA (reference sequence). The CDR3 spans 14 residues. The CDR3 coding sequence is TGCAGTGCCGGAGGGCAGCATAGCAATCAGCCCCAGCATTTT. It translates to CSAGGQHSNQPQHF.

This clonotype was seen at least ten times. The chain links TRBV12-3 or TRBV12-4 to TRBJ2-7; no clear D gene. The CDR3 consists of 13 residues. V lost 5 bases to trimming and J lost 2 bases, with 10 bases between them. CDR3 coding DNA: TGTGCCAGCAGTACAGCAGGAACCTACGAGCAGTACTTC. Its translation: CASSTAGTYEQYF.

This clonotype was counted ten times or more. J is TRBJ2-7 and V is TRBV18; unclear D gene. V shed 3 bases and J shed 0 bases, with 9 bases lying between them. CDR1 is KGHSH, CDR2 LQKENI, per germline. The length of the CDR3 is 14 residues. The CDR3 loop is CASSPAVGSYEQYF. The DNA of the CDR3 is TGTGCCAGCTCACCTGCAGTCGGCTCCTACGAGCAGTACTTC.

This clonotype was seen a handful of times. The J gene is TRBJ2-2, the V gene TRBV7-9; 7 bases match TRBD2. V dropped 5 bases and J dropped 5; count of bases not matched to a gene: 11. Germline V CDR1 and CDR2: SEHNR, FQNEAQ (reference sequence). This CDR3 has 16 amino acids. The CDR3: CASSLRGRAQTGELFF. Written as DNA, the CDR3 is TGTGCCAGCAGCCTAAGAGGGAGGGCCCAAACCGGGGAGCTGTTTTTT.

V usage is TRBV7-3 and J usage is TRBJ2-2, with 7 nucleotides matching TRBD2. This CDR3 spans 13 amino acids. The germline CDR1 and CDR2 sequences are SGHTA and FQGTGA. Trimming took 6 bases from V and 3 from J; bases not matched to a gene: 1. For the CDR3, the DNA is TGTGCCAGCAGTGGGGGGGACACCGGGGAGCTGTTTTTT. As protein: CASSGGDTGELFF.

Points on this clonotype: This may be a read error, as it is one base from a much larger clone. The chain couples TRBV28 to TRBJ2-4; no definite D call. Trimming shortened V by 7 bases and J by 7 bases, and 14 bases separated the two germline ends. The germline V gene has CDR1 MDHEN and CDR2 SYDVKM. The CDR3 spans 13 residues. CDR3 residues: CASTNYGNNIQYF. CDR3 bases: TGTGCCAGCACCAACTACGGCAATAACATTCAGTACTTC. Full variable domain (missing parts from reference TRBV28 and TRBJ2-4): DVKVTQSSRYLVKRTGEKVFLECVQDMDHENMFWYRQDPGLGLRLIYFSYDVKMKEKGDIPEGYSVSREKKERFSLILESASTNQTSMYLCASTNYGNNIQYFGAGTRLSVL.

This clonotype was seen more than once but under ten times. The rearrangement joins TRBV11-2 to TRBJ1-1; D unresolved. The CDR3 sequence is 16 residues long. The germline V and J ends were trimmed by 6 bases and 0 bases, with 17 bases remaining between them. CDR1 SGHAT and CDR2 FQNNGV come from the germline V gene. Here the CDR3 DNA reads TGTGCCAGCAGGATAAGGATAGGAGCTATGAACACTGAAGCTTTCTTT. Translated, it gives CASRIRIGAMNTEAFF.

This clonotype appeared many times. This chain links TRBV12-3 or TRBV12-4 with TRBJ1-5; 7 bases map to TRBD1. This CDR3 has 13 amino acids. V lost 7 bases and J lost 7; bases outside the gene matches: 7. CDR3 in amino acids: CASTPGGGQPQHF. The CDR3 DNA reads as TGTGCCAGCACACCAGGGGGTGGACAGCCCCAGCATTTT.

This clonotype came up a few times. The chain has TRBV25-1 and TRBJ2-7; TRBD2 agrees at 8 bases. Trimming removed 3 bases from V and 4 bases from J; junction bases left unmatched: 5. The CDR3 is made up of 14 amino acids. Germline V gene sequence: CDR1 MGHDK, CDR2 SYGVNS. The CDR3: CASSDTGGLYEQYF. The CDR3 region has the DNA TGTGCCAGCAGTGACACGGGAGGGCTTTACGAGCAGTACTTC.

This clonotype occurred many times. The chain employs TRBV7-2 and TRBJ1-5, with D possibly being TRBD1 (5 bases). This CDR3 is built from 14 residues. Trimming left V 5 bases short and J 4 bases short, with 12 bases between. Germline V gene lookup returns CDR1 SGHTA and CDR2 FQGNSA. The DNA of the CDR3 is TGTGCCAGCAGCATTGGACATATAAATCAGCCCCAGCATTTT. It translates to CASSIGHINQPQHF.

This clonotype was seen a few times. The chain employs TRBV9 and TRBJ2-5; 12 bases map to TRBD2. The trim removed 4 bases at V and 2 bases at J, leaving 9 bases unmatched. The CDR3 consists of 17 residues. Germline CDR1 reads SGDLS; CDR2 reads YYNGEE. CDR3 sequence (DNA): TGTGCCAGCAGCAACCTTACCGGACTAGCGGGGCAAGAGACCCAGTACTTC. It is translated as CASSNLTGLAGQETQYF.